The present T cell receptor (beta chain) was sequenced within a study of blood T cell repertoires in COVID-19. Study as a whole: The study drew acute and convalescent COVID-19 samples from the United States, Italy and Spain. T cells, B-cell-depleted T cells, or PBMCs supplied cDNA or gDNA.

This clone is a singleton in its sample. Study processing details: It was from reference gene primer amplification that nucleated cell counts were estimated. Data came from immunoSEQ multiplex PCR; TCRdb stores just in-frame clones and leaves some out. The DNA was the basis for D and trimming; V, J and clone size are from that table. Among roughly 240,000 clones listed, approximately 84% were seen once. The TCR was taken from a woman aged 80 or older with acute or convalescent COVID-19. Sequencing used peripheral blood.

The CDR3 reads CASSFGQGYGYTF. The CDR3 DNA follows: TGCGCCAGCAGCTTCGGACAGGGCTATGGCTACACCTTC. V is TRBV5-1 and J is TRBJ1-2, with 8 positions matching TRBD1. The V segment lost 2 bases and the J segment 4 bases; nucleotides outside the gene matches: 1. Germline V gene sequence: CDR1 SGHRS, CDR2 YFSETQ. CDR3 size: 13 residues. Using reference TRBV5-1 and TRBJ1-2 for the parts outside the CDR3, the full variable domain is KAGVTQTPRYLIKTRGQQVTLSCSPISGHRSVSWYQQTPGQGLQFLFEYFSETQRNKGNFPGRFSGRQFSNSRSEMNVSTLELGDSALYLCASSFGQGYGYTFGSGTRLTVV.